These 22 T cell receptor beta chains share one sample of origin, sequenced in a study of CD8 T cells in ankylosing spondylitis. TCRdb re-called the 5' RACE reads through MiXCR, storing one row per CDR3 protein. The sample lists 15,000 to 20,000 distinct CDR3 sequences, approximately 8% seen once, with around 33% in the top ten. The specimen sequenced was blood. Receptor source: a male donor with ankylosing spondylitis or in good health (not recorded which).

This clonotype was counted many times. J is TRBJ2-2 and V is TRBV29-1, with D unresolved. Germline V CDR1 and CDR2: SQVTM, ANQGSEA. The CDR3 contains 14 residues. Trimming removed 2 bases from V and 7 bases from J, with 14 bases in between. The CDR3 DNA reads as TGCAGCGTTGAACTTACCAGAGGCGGCGGGGAGCTGTTTTTT. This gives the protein CSVELTRGGGELFF.

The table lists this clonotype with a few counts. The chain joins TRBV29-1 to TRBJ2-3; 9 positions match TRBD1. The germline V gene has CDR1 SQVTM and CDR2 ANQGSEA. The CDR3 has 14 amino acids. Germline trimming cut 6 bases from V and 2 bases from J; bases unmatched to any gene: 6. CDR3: CSVWGQGDTDTQYF. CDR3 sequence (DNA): TGCAGCGTCTGGGGACAGGGAGACACAGATACGCAGTATTTT.

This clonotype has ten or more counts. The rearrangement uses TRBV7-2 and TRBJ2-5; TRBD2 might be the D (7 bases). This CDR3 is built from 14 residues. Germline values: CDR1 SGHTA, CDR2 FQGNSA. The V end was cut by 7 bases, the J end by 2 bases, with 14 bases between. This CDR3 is CASMQGGGQETQYF. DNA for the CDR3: TGTGCCAGCATGCAAGGGGGGGGACAAGAGACCCAGTACTTC.

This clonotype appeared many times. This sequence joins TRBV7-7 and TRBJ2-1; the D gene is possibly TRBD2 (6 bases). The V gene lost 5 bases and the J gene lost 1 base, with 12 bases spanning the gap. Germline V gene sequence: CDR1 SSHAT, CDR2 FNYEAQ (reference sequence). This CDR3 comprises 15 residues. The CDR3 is CASSPTSRSYNEQFF. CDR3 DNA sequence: TGTGCCAGCAGCCCGACTAGTAGGTCCTACAATGAGCAGTTCTTC.

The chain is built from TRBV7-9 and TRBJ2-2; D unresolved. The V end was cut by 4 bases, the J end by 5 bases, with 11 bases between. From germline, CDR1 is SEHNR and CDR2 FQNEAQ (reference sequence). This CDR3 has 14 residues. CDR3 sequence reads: CASSSDVGTGELFF. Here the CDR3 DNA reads TGTGCCAGCAGCTCGGACGTTGGAACCGGGGAGCTGTTTTTT. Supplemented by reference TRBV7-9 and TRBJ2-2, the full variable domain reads DTGVSQNPRHKITKRGQNVTFRCDPISEHNRLYWYRQTLGQGPEFLTYFQNEAQLEKSRLLSDRFSAERPKGSFSTLEIQRTEQGDSAMYLCASSSDVGTGELFFGEGSRLTVL.

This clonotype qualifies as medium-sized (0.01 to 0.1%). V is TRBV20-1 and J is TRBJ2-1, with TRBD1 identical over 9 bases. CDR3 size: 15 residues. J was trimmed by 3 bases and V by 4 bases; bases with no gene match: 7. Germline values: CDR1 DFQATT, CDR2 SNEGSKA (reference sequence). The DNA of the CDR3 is TGCAGTGCTACCCGCGGGGACAGGGACTACAATGAGCAGTTCTTC. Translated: CSATRGDRDYNEQFF.

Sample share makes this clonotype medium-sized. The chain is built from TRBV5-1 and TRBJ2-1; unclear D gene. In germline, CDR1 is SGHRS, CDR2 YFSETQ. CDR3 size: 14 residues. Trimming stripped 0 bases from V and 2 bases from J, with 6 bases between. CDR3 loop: CASSLDSAYNEQFF. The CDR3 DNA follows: TGCGCCAGCAGCTTGGATTCCGCCTACAATGAGCAGTTCTTC.

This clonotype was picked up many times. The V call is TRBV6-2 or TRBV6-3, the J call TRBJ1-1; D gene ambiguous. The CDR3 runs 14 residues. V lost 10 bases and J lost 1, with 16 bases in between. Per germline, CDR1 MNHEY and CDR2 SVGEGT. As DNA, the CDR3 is TGTGCCACACATACAACGTCGGAGAACACTGAAGCTTTCTTT. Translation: CATHTTSENTEAFF.

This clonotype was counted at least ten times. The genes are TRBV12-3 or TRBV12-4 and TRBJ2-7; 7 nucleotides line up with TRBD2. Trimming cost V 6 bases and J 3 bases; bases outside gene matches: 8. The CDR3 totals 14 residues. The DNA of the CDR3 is TGTGCCAGCAGGTTCGCGGGGGACTTCTACGAGCAGTACTTC. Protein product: CASRFAGDFYEQYF.

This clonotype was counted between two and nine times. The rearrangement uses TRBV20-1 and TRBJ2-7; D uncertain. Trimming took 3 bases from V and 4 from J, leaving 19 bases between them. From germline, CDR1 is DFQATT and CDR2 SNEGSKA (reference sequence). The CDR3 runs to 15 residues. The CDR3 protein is CSASVWRHGGYEQYF. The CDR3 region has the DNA TGCAGTGCTAGTGTCTGGCGACATGGTGGTTACGAGCAGTACTTC.

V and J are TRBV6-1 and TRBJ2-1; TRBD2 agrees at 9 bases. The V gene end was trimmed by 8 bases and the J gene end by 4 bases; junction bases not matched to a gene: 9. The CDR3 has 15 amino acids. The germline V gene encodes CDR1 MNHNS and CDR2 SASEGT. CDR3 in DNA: TGTGCCAGCGTGGCGGCGGGAGGGGGGTACAATGAGCAGTTCTTC. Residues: CASVAAGGGYNEQFF.

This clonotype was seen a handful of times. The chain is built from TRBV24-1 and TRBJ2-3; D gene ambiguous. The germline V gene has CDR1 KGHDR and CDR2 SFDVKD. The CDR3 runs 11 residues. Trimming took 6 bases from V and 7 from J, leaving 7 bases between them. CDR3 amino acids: CATSSGYTQYF. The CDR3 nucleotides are TGTGCCACCAGTTCTGGGTATACGCAGTATTTT.

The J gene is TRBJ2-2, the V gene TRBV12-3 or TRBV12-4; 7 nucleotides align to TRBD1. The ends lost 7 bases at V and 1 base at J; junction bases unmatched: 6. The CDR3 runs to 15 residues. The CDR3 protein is CASTPTGMNTGELFF. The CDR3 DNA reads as TGTGCCAGCACCCCGACAGGGATGAACACCGGGGAGCTGTTTTTT.

The CDR3 sequence is CASSLGDRGRYNEQFF. The CDR3 DNA sequence: TGTGCCAGCAGCTTGGGGGACCGGGGGAGATACAATGAGCAGTTCTTC. The chain has TRBV5-4 and TRBJ2-1, with D possibly TRBD2 on 6 matching bases. From germline, CDR1 is SGHNT and CDR2 YYREEE (reference sequence). This CDR3 has 16 amino acids. Trimming stripped 0 bases from V and 4 bases from J, with 14 bases between.

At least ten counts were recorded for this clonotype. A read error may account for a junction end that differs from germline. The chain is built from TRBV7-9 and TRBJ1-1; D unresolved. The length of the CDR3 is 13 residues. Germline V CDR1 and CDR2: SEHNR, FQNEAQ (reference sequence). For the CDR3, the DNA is TGTGCCAGCAGCTCCAGTCGAAACACTGAAGTTTTCTTT. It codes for CASSSSRNTEVFF.

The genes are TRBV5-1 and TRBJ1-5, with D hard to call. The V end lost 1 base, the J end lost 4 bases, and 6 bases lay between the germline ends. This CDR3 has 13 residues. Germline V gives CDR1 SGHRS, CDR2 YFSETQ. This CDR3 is CASSLRRNQPQHF. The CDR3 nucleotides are TGCGCCAGCAGCTTGCGCAGGAATCAGCCCCAGCATTTT.

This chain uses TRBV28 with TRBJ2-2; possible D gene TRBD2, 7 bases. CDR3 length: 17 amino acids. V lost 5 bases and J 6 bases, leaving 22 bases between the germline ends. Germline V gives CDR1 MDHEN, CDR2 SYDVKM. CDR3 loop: CASSLRGFGRSAGELFF. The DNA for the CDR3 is TGTGCCAGCAGTCTAAGGGGGTTCGGGAGGTCGGCCGGGGAGCTGTTTTTT.

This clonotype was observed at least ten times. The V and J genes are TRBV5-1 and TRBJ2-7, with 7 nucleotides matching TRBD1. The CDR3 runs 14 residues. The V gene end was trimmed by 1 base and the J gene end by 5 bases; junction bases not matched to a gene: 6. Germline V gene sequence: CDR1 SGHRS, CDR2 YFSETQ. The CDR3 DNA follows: TGCGCCAGCAGCTTGACGGGGACAGTCCACGAGCAGTACTTC. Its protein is CASSLTGTVHEQYF.

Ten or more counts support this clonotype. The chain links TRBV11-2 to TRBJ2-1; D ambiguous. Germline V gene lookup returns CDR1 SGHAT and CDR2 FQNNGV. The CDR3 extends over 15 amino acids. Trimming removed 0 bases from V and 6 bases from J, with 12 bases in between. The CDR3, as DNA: TGTGCCAGCAGCTTAGACGATATTGGGGTCAATGAGCAGTTCTTC. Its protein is CASSLDDIGVNEQFF.

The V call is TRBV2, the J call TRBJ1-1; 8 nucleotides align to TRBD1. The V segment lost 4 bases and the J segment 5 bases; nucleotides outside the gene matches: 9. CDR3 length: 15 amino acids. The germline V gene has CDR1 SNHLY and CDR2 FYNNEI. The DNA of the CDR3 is TGTGCCAGCAGTGTAGCGCAGGGGGCGACGACTGAAGCTTTCTTT. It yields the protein CASSVAQGATTEAFF.

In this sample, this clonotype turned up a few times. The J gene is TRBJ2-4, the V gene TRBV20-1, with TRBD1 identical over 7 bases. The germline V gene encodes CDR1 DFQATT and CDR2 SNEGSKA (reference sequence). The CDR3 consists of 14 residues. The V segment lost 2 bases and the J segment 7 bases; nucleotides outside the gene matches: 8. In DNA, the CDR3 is TGCAGTGCTAGACCACCGGGACAGCGGAACATTCAGTACTTC. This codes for CSARPPGQRNIQYF.

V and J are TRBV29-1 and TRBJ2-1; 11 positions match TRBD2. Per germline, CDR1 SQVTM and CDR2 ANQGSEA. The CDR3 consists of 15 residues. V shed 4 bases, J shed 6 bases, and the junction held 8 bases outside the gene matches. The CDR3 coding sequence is TGCAGCGTTGCGACCCCTAGCGGGAGGAGCAATGAGCAGTTCTTC. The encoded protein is CSVATPSGRSNEQFF.